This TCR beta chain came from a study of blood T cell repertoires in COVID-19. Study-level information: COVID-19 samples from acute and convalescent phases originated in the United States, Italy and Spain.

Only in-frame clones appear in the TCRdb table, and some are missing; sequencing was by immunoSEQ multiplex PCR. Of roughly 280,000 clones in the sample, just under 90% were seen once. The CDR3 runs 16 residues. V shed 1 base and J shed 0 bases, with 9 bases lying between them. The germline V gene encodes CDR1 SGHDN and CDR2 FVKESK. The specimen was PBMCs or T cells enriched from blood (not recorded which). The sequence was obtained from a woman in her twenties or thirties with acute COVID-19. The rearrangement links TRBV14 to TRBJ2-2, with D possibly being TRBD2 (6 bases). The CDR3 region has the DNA TGTGCCAGCAGCCAAGCGGGCGGGGCGAACACCGGGGAGCTGTTTTTT. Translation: CASSQAGGANTGELFF. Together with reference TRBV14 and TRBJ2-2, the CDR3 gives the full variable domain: EAGVTQFPSHSVIEKGQTVTLRCDPISGHDNLYWYRRVMGKEIKFLLHFVKESKQDESGMPNNRFLAERTGGTYSTLKVQPAELEDSGVYFCASSQAGGANTGELFFGEGSRLTVL.